Presented here are 2 T cell receptor beta chains from one specimen sequenced in a study of blood T cells in healthy people across ages. Together with a sample-barcoded 5' primer, a J-beta primer mix was included in a second PCR lasting about 7 to 12 cycles. One entry per CDR3 protein results from TCRdb running MiXCR on the 5' RACE reads. This table has around 1,100,000 distinct CDR3 sequences, around two fifths appearing once. The sample comprised blood. The origin of the receptors is a man aged 18 to 30 in good health.

This clonotype has a handful of counts. V gene TRBV3-1 combines with J gene TRBJ2-7; no firm D call. The closer fit of TRBJ2-5 to the DNA end suggests the J call may be wrong. CDR1 LGHDT and CDR2 YNNKEL come from the germline V gene (reference sequence). This CDR3 spans 14 amino acids. Written as DNA, the CDR3 is TGTGCCAGCAGCCCACAACCAATTTCGGAGACCCAGTACTTC. This codes for CASSPQPISETQYF.

The chain joins TRBV5-1 to TRBJ2-4, with 9 bases lining up with TRBD1. Per germline, CDR1 SGHRS and CDR2 YFSETQ. CDR3 length: 16 residues. With 4 bases clipped from V and 5 bases from J, the junction kept 10 bases outside the gene matches. The CDR3 spells CASSIQPRDRENIQYF. In DNA, the CDR3 is TGCGCCAGCAGCATCCAACCACGGGACAGGGAAAACATTCAGTACTTC.